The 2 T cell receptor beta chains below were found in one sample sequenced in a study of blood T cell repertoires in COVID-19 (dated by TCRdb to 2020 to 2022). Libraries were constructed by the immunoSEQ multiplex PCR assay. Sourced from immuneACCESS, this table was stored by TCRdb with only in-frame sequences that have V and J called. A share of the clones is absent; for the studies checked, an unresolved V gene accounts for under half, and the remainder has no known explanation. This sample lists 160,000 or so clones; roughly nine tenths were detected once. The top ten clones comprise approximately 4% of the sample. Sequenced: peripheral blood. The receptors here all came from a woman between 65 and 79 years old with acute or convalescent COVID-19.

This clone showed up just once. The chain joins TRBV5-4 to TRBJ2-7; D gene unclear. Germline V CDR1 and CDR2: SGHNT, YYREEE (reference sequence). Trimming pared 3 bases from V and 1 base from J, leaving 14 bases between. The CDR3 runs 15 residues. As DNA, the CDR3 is TGTGCCAGCAGCTCACACCTGACACAATCCTACGAGCAGTACTTC. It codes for CASSSHLTQSYEQYF.

The CDR3 DNA follows: TGTGCCAGCAGCTTTCAGGGTAGCTCCTACAATGAGCAGTTCTTC. Amino acids: CASSFQGSSYNEQFF. The genes are TRBV7-2 and TRBJ2-1; TRBD1 might be the D (5 bases). Trimming cost V 3 bases and J 0 bases, with 9 bases left between them. Germline loops: CDR1 SGHTA, CDR2 FQGNSA. The CDR3 extends over 15 amino acids.